The 18 T cell receptor beta chains given below trace back to one sample, sequenced in a study of blood T cell repertoires in COVID-19. The repertoire was sequenced with immunoSEQ multiplex PCR; TCRdb's copy has only in-frame clones and lacks some. Among around 100,000 clones listed, approximately 91% were seen once. Input material: peripheral blood. The receptors were sampled from a man aged 18-30 years with acute or convalescent COVID-19.

The chain uses TRBV19 and TRBJ1-3; 8 bases are a match to TRBD1. V was clipped by 4 bases and J by 0 bases; unmatched bases: 14. This CDR3 has 19 amino acids. Germline CDR1 is LNHDA and CDR2 is SQIVND (reference sequence). CDR3 DNA sequence: TGTGCCAGTAGTACCCGCCAACCCCAGGGGGCTTACTCTGGAAACACCATATATTTT. Encoded protein: CASSTRQPQGAYSGNTIYF.

The chain uses TRBV7-9 and TRBJ1-2; weak D call: TRBD1 (5 bases). Germline assignment: CDR1 SEHNR and CDR2 FQNEAQ (reference sequence). The CDR3 totals 13 residues. The V end lost 7 bases, the J end lost 1 base, and 10 bases lay between the germline ends. CDR3 nucleotides: TGTGCCAGCACCGGGGGGGTTAACTATGGCTACACCTTC. As protein: CASTGGVNYGYTF.

The rearrangement joins TRBV3-1 (or the pseudogene TRBV3-2) to TRBJ1-1, with D possibly being TRBD1 (5 bases). Trimming removed 2 bases at V and 3 bases at J, with 19 bases between. CDR1 is LGHDT, CDR2 YNNKEL, per germline (reference sequence). The CDR3 consists of 17 residues. The CDR3 here is CASSQYRGTPEDTEAFF. The CDR3 DNA is TGTGCCAGCAGCCAATATAGGGGTACCCCCGAGGACACTGAAGCTTTCTTT.

The chain joins TRBV6-4 to TRBJ1-6; TRBD1 might be the D (5 bases). CDR3 length: 13 residues. CDR1 and CDR2 (germline): MRHNA, SNTAGT. V shed 2 bases and J shed 9 bases, with 8 bases lying between them. The CDR3 region is CASSDARGSPLHF. Here the CDR3 DNA reads TGTGCCAGCAGTGACGCAAGGGGTTCACCCCTCCACTTT.

The chain has TRBV4-1 and TRBJ1-5; D is possibly TRBD1 (6 bases). The CDR3 has 15 residues. The V end lost 4 bases, the J end lost 7 bases, and 17 bases lay between the germline ends. CDR1 and CDR2 from the germline V gene are MGHRA and YSYEKL. The CDR3 here is CASSLSIGGEQPQHF. The DNA of the CDR3 is TGCGCCAGCAGCCTGAGCATTGGGGGCGAACAGCCCCAGCATTTT.

This sequence joins TRBV19 and TRBJ1-5, with D perhaps TRBD1 (6 bases). The CDR3 totals 15 residues. The V end lost 0 bases, the J end lost 3 bases, and 9 bases lay between the germline ends. Germline loops: CDR1 LNHDA, CDR2 SQIVND (reference sequence). The CDR3 DNA reads as TGTGCCAGTAGTATAGACAGGGGCCCCAATCAGCCCCAGCATTTT. It codes for CASSIDRGPNQPQHF.

This clone occurred once. The V gene is TRBV19, the J gene TRBJ1-5; D not resolved. V lost 4 bases and J lost 0, with 10 bases in between. Germline assignment: CDR1 LNHDA and CDR2 SQIVND (reference sequence). This CDR3 is 15 amino acids long. CDR3 loop: CASSTRSYSNQPQHF. DNA for the CDR3: TGTGCCAGTAGTACGAGGTCTTATAGCAATCAGCCCCAGCATTTT. The variable domain in full, with the rest retrieved from reference TRBV19 and TRBJ1-5, is DGGITQSPKYLFRKEGQNVTLSCEQNLNHDAMYWYRQDPGQGLRLIYYSQIVNDFQKGDIAEGYSVSREKKESFPLTVTSAQKNPTAFYLCASSTRSYSNQPQHFGDGTRLSIL.

The V and J genes are TRBV5-6 and TRBJ1-6; 8 positions agree with TRBD1. There are 15 residues in the CDR3. V dropped 4 bases and J dropped 4; count of bases not matched to a gene: 4. The germline gives CDR1 SGHDT, CDR2 YYEEEE. CDR3 region: CASSEGTGYNSPLHF. The CDR3, as DNA: TGTGCCAGCAGCGAGGGGACAGGATATAATTCACCCCTCCACTTT.

This chain uses TRBV10-3 with TRBJ1-2; D is uncertain. The V gene's germline CDR1 is ENHRY and CDR2 SYGVKD. The V end was cut by 0 bases, the J end by 2 bases, with 7 bases between. The CDR3 sequence is 14 residues long. The CDR3 here is CAISESIANYGYTF. The CDR3 coding sequence is TGTGCCATCAGTGAGTCTATAGCGAACTATGGCTACACCTTC.

The rearrangement joins TRBV10-3 to TRBJ2-3; maybe TRBD1 (6 bases). Per germline, CDR1 ENHRY and CDR2 SYGVKD. The V end lost 11 bases, the J end lost 5 bases, and 17 bases lay between the germline ends. This CDR3 has 13 residues. The CDR3 sequence is CALRQGGEDTQYF. CDR3 DNA sequence: TGTGCCCTCCGGCAAGGGGGTGAAGATACGCAGTATTTT.

This clone appeared once. This chain joins TRBV6-5 and TRBJ1-1; a weak D match, TRBD1 (6 bases). Germline CDR1 reads MNHEY; CDR2 reads SVGAGI. With 4 bases removed from V and 0 bases from J, the gap between germline ends came to 9 bases. The CDR3 sequence is 14 residues long. This CDR3 is CASSSGDMNTEAFF. CDR3 DNA: TGTGCCAGCAGTTCCGGGGACATGAACACTGAAGCTTTCTTT.

V is TRBV30 and J is TRBJ1-2, with 12 nucleotides matching TRBD1. Trimming removed 1 base from V and 8 bases from J; junction bases left unmatched: 8. Looked up from germline, CDR1 is GTSNPN and CDR2 is SVGIG (reference sequence). This CDR3 spans 15 amino acids. In DNA form, the CDR3 reads TGTGCCTGGAGTGAGGGGACAGGGGGCTCGGAGGGCTACACCTTC. This gives the protein CAWSEGTGGSEGYTF. Complete variable domain (other parts from reference TRBV30 and TRBJ1-2): SQTIHQWPATLVQPVGSPLSLECTVEGTSNPNLYWYRQAAGRGLQLLFYSVGIGQISSEVPQNLSASRPQDRQFILSSKKLLLSDSGFYLCAWSEGTGGSEGYTFGSGTRLTVV.

V gene TRBV5-8 combines with J gene TRBJ2-1; 9 bases are shared with TRBD1. This CDR3 contains 16 residues. Germline V CDR1 and CDR2: SGHTS, YDEGEE. Unmatched junction bases numbered 7, after V lost 2 bases and J lost 4 bases. For the CDR3, the DNA is TGTGCCAGCAGCTTAGGGCGACAGGGGGGATACAATGAGCAGTTCTTC. Encoded protein: CASSLGRQGGYNEQFF.

This clone was picked up a small number of times. J is TRBJ1-4 and V is TRBV4-1; D is perhaps TRBD1 (5 bases). The CDR3 runs to 20 residues. The V and J ends lost 4 bases and 2 bases respectively, with 26 bases between them. Germline V lookup: CDR1 MGHRA, CDR2 YSYEKL. CDR3 bases: TGCGCCAGCAGCCTAAAACCGGGGGGGGTTAGCCCTGGGACTAATGAAAAACTGTTTTTT. Protein sequence: CASSLKPGGVSPGTNEKLFF.

The rearrangement links TRBV7-9 to TRBJ1-1; 7 positions match TRBD1. CDR3 length equals 14 residues. Germline lookup yields CDR1 SEHNR and CDR2 FQNEAQ (reference sequence). Trimming removed 1 base from V and 9 bases from J; junction bases left unmatched: 8. In DNA, the CDR3 is TGTGCCAGCAGCTTAGGGCGGGACAGCCAGAAAGCTTTCTTT. Translation gives CASSLGRDSQKAFF.

The chain recombines TRBV18 with TRBJ2-7; TRBD1 might be the D (5 bases). The V end was cut by 1 base, the J end by 4 bases, with 11 bases between. The CDR3 is 14 residues long. Germline V lookup: CDR1 KGHSH, CDR2 LQKENI. Written as DNA, the CDR3 is TGTGCCAGCTCACCACAGGTCAGGGTTTACGAGCAGTACTTC. Translated: CASSPQVRVYEQYF.

The chain employs TRBV18 and TRBJ2-5, with TRBD2 matching over 8 bases. This CDR3 has 16 residues. Germline lookup yields CDR1 KGHSH and CDR2 LQKENI. J gave up 0 bases and V 3 bases, and 6 bases lay outside the gene matches. The CDR3 spells CASSPRAGGDQETQYF. The DNA of the CDR3 is TGTGCCAGCTCACCCCGTGCCGGGGGGGACCAAGAGACCCAGTACTTC.

The rearrangement joins TRBV12-5 to TRBJ1-6; TRBD1 matches at 7 bases. The germline CDR1 and CDR2 sequences are LGHNT and FRNRAP. The V segment lost 6 bases and the J segment 6 bases; nucleotides outside the gene matches: 2. CDR3 length: 13 amino acids. This CDR3 reads CASGRDSNSPLHF. CDR3 DNA: TGTGCTAGTGGCCGGGACAGTAATTCACCCCTCCACTTT.